This entry describes one T cell receptor (beta chain). J lost 6 bases, V lost 1 base, and 6 bases had no gene match. Germline loops: CDR1 SGHNT, CDR2 YYREEE (reference sequence). The CDR3 has 16 residues. The sample belongs to a study of blood T cell repertoires in COVID-19. The repertoire was sequenced with immunoSEQ multiplex PCR; TCRdb's copy has only in-frame clones and lacks some. The top ten clones hold approximately 4.5% of a sample with 110,000 to 150,000 clones, roughly 90% of them seen once. This chain links TRBV5-4 with TRBJ2-3; 12 bases agree with TRBD2. Material: PBMCs or T cells enriched from blood (not recorded which). The source is a man aged 45-65 years who had recovered from COVID-19. DNA for the CDR3: TGTGCCAGCAGCTTGTTCCTAGCGGGAGGGCCGGATACGCAGTATTTT. Translating gives CASSLFLAGGPDTQYF.